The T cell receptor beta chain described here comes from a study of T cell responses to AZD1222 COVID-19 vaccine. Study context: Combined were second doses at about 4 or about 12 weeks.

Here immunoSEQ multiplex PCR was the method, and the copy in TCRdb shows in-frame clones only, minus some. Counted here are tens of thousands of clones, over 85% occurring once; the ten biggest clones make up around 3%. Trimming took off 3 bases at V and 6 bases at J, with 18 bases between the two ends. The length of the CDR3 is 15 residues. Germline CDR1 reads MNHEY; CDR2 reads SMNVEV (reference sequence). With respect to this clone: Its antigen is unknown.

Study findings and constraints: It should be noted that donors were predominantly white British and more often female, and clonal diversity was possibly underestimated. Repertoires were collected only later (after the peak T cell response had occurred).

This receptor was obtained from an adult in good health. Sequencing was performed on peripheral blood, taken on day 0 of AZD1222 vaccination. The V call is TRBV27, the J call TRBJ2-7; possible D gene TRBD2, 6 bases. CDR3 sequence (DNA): TGTGCCAGCAGTTTGGTAGCGGACGGGGTCTTCGAGCAGTACTTC. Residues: CASSLVADGVFEQYF.